This T cell receptor beta chain was obtained from a study of early T cells in non-severe SARS-CoV-2 infection. About the study: The chains were unpaired, and the sequenced material was bulk RNA from unsorted whole blood.

Broader study findings: Matching results from VDJdb favored anti-spike CD8 responses, leaving private and CD4 specificities undetected.

With regard to this clonotype: What it recognizes is unknown.

This CDR3 comprises 14 residues. The germline V gene has CDR1 MGHRA and CDR2 YSYEKL. V was pared by 4 bases and J by 4 bases, with 13 bases between. Unique molecular identifiers (one per individual cDNA molecule) were attached. TCRdb analysed the 5' RACE reads with MiXCR anew, one entry per CDR3 protein. Seen here are 63,000 or so distinct CDR3 sequences, about an eighth observed once, and the top ten hold 5% to 7%. The origin of this receptor is an adult who was a healthcare worker with PCR-confirmed SARS-CoV-2 infection or an uninfected control (not recorded which). Sequencing was performed on whole blood, taken at baseline. This chain connects TRBV4-1 to TRBJ1-1; D ambiguous. The CDR3 coding sequence is TGCGCCAGCAGCCCCCTAGCTGCCAGCACTGAAGCTTTCTTT. Protein sequence: CASSPLAASTEAFF.